Below, 8 T cell receptor beta chains from the same sample are listed, as sequenced in a study of shared clonotypes between healthy human individuals. Profiling relied on immunoSEQ multiplex PCR, and the TCRdb table lists in-frame clones only, not all of them. The table shows 650,000 to 700,000 clones, with 80% to 95% occurring only once. Sequenced input: memory CD8+ T cells from PBMCs. The subset was: CD45RO+ cells pooled with CCR7-negative TemRA cells. Every receptor here comes from a man younger than 30 in good health. Some clones in this sample may be carry-over from other donors' samples.

J is TRBJ2-3 and V is TRBV5-1, with 10 bases lining up with TRBD2. CDR3 length: 18 amino acids. With V trimmed by 4 bases and J by 0 bases, 11 bases remained unmatched. Germline V lookup: CDR1 SGHRS, CDR2 YFSETQ. Written as DNA, the CDR3 is TGCGCCAGCAGCGGTGCACTAGCGGGACGTTTTAGCACAGATACGCAGTATTTT. Residues: CASSGALAGRFSTDTQYF.

The V and J genes are TRBV28 and TRBJ2-3, with no clear D. Germline V gene sequence: CDR1 MDHEN, CDR2 SYDVKM. The CDR3 is made up of 15 amino acids. V lost 2 bases and J lost 0, with 9 bases in between. CDR3 residues: CASSLTDTSTDTQYF. DNA of the CDR3: TGTGCCAGCAGTTTAACCGATACTAGCACAGATACGCAGTATTTT. Filled out from reference TRBV28 and TRBJ2-3, the complete variable domain reads DVKVTQSSRYLVKRTGEKVFLECVQDMDHENMFWYRQDPGLGLRLIYFSYDVKMKEKGDIPEGYSVSREKKERFSLILESASTNQTSMYLCASSLTDTSTDTQYFGPGTRLTVL.

This rearrangement joins TRBV28 to TRBJ1-4, with 9 positions matching TRBD1. The CDR3 totals 14 residues. The germline V gene has CDR1 MDHEN and CDR2 SYDVKM. V lost 7 bases and J lost 7; bases outside the gene matches: 7. CDR3 nucleotides: TGTGCCAGCACAAACAGGGGGCGCGCTGAAAAACTGTTTTTT. Encoded protein: CASTNRGRAEKLFF.

The chain couples TRBV4-1 to TRBJ2-3; D not resolved. In germline, CDR1 is MGHRA, CDR2 YSYEKL. CDR3 size: 13 residues. V dropped 2 bases and J dropped 3 bases, with 6 bases sitting between them. This CDR3 is CASSQPGTDTQYF. CDR3 coding DNA: TGCGCCAGCAGCCAACCGGGTACAGATACGCAGTATTTT.

V gene TRBV9 combines with J gene TRBJ2-1; no firm D call. Germline values: CDR1 SGDLS, CDR2 YYNGEE. The V end lost 4 bases, the J end lost 2 bases, and 13 bases lay between the germline ends. There are 15 residues in the CDR3. The DNA for the CDR3 is TGTGCCAGCAGCTACGGCTGGGCAGCCTACAATGAGCAGTTCTTC. Amino acids: CASSYGWAAYNEQFF.

The J gene is TRBJ2-1, the V gene TRBV9, with D maybe TRBD2 (6 bases). Trimming cost V 0 bases and J 5 bases, with 27 bases left between them. The CDR3 runs 20 residues. The germline V gene has CDR1 SGDLS and CDR2 YYNGEE. CDR3 sequence: CASSVVGDFDPGAVDNEQFF. The CDR3 region has the DNA TGTGCCAGCAGCGTAGTCGGGGACTTTGACCCCGGGGCGGTCGACAATGAGCAGTTCTTC.

The rearrangement joins TRBV9 to TRBJ2-1; 7 bases agree with TRBD2. Trimming removed 6 bases from V and 2 bases from J; junction bases left unmatched: 20. CDR3 size: 19 residues. Per germline, CDR1 SGDLS and CDR2 YYNGEE. The CDR3, as DNA: TGTGCCAGCACCCCGGGTAGTGGGAGGGCCCTCGAAGCCTACAATGAGCAGTTCTTC. Translating it yields CASTPGSGRALEAYNEQFF.

The gene calls are TRBV9 and TRBJ2-7; TRBD1 matches at 7 bases. The germline CDR1 and CDR2 sequences are SGDLS and YYNGEE. The CDR3 extends over 15 amino acids. With V trimmed by 0 bases and J by 0 bases, 3 bases remained unmatched. CDR3 DNA sequence: TGTGCCAGCAGCGTAGGGGACAGCTACTCCTACGAGCAGTACTTC. Translation gives CASSVGDSYSYEQYF.